The clone carrying this TCR beta chain was seen once. As yet, its antigen is unknown. Clones were read by immunoSEQ multiplex PCR, and TCRdb kept only the in-frame ones, dropping some. The repertoire holds about 2.3 million clones, with around 90% as singletons. The sample comes from a study of shared clonotypes between healthy human individuals. Study-wide points: There were few donors, and this limited the genetic and exposure-history diversity represented.

Trimming cost V 3 bases and J 2 bases; bases outside gene matches: 7. This CDR3 region has 15 residues. Per germline, CDR1 KGHSH and CDR2 LQKENI. The rearrangement joins TRBV18 to TRBJ2-7; 7 positions agree with TRBD1. This TCR came from a man younger than 35 in good health. Some clones in this sample may be carry-over from other donors' samples. Specimen: naive CD4+ T cells from PBMCs. Noted subset: CD45RA+ positively selected. In DNA, the CDR3 is TGTGCCAGCTCACCGAAACAGGGGATAACCTACGAGCAGTACTTC. Encoded protein: CASSPKQGITYEQYF.